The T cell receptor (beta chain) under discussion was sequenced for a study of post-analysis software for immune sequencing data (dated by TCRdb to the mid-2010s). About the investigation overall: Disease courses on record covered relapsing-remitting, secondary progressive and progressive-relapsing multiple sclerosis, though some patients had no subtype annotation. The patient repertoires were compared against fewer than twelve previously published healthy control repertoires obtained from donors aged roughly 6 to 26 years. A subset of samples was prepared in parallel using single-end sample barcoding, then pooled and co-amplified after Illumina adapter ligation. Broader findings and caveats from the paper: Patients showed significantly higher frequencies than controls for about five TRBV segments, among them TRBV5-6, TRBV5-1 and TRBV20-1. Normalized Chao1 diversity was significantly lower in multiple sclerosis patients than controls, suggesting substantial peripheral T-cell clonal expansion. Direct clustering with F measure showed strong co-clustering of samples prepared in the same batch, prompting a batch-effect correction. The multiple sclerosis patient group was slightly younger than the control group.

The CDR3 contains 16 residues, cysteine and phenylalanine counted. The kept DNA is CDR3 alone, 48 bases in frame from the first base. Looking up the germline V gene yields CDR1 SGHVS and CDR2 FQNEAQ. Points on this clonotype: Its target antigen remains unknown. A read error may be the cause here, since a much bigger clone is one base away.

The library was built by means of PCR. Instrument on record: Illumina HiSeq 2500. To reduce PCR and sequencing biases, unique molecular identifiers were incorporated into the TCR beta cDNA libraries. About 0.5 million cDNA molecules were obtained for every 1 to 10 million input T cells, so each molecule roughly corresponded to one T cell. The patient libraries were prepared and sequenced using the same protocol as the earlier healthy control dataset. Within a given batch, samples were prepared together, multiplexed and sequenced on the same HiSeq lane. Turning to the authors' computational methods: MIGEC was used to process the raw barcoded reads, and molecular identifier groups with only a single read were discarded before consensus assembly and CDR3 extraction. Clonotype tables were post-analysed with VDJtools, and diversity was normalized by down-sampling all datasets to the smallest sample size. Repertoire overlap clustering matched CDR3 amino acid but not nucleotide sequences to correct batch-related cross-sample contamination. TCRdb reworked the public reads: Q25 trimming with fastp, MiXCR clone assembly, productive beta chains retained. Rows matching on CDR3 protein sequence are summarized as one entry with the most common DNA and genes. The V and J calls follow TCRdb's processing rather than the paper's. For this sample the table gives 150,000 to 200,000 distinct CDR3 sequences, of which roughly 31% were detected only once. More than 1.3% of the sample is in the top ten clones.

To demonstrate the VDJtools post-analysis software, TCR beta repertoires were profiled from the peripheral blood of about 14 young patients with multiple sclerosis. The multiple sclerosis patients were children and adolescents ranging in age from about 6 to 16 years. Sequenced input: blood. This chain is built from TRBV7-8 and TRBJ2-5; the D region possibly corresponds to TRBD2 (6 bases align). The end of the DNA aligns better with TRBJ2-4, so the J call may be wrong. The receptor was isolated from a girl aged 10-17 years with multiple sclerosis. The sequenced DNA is TGTGCCAGCAGCTCACGCACCGGGATCAGCGGGAACATTCAGTACTTC. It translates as CASSSRTGISGNIQYF.